These 9 T cell receptor beta chains originate from one sample sequenced in a study of blood T cells in healthy people across ages (dated by TCRdb to 2013 to 2016). The method was 5' RACE. The data were produced on an Illumina HiSeq 2500. A second PCR of roughly 7 to 11 cycles was performed with a sample-barcoded 5' primer and a J-beta primer mix. Using fastp trimming at Q25 and MiXCR clonotype assembly, TCRdb reanalyzed the public sequencing data and kept in-frame beta chains. Rows with a matching CDR3 protein are joined into one entry that keeps the most common DNA and genes. Counted in this sample were some 690,000 distinct CDR3 sequences; approximately 22% of them appeared once. Of the sample, about 22% falls within the top ten clones. Sequences were obtained from blood. Receptors were obtained from a man aged 65 to 85 in good health.

V gene TRBV11-2 combines with J gene TRBJ2-7, with a tentative D call TRBD2 (5 bases). The germline gives CDR1 SGHAT, CDR2 FQNNGV. CDR3 length: 14 amino acids. V dropped 2 bases and J dropped 12 bases, with 20 bases sitting between them. The CDR3: CASSLNTGSHPAYF. CDR3 sequence (DNA): TGTGCCAGCAGCTTAAACACTGGGAGCCACCCGGCGTACTTC.

The chain is built from TRBV29-1 and TRBJ2-5; perhaps D is TRBD1 or TRBD2 (5 bases each). The J call is doubtful: the DNA matches TRBJ2-1 better. This CDR3 is 14 amino acids long. CDR1 is SQVTM and CDR2 is ANQGSEA in the germline V gene. CDR3 loop: CSIKLYGTVNEQFF. CDR3 DNA: TGCAGCATCAAACTCTACGGGACGGTGAATGAGCAGTTCTTC.

This clonotype was observed a few times. This rearrangement joins TRBV7-9 to TRBJ1-4; 9 bases are a match to TRBD1. V trimming: 1 base; J trimming: 5 bases; junction bases outside the gene matches: 5. Germline V gene sequence: CDR1 SEHNR, CDR2 FQNEAQ (reference sequence). The CDR3 is 16 amino acids. The CDR3 loop is CASSLDWGTGNEKLFF. The CDR3 DNA reads TGTGCCAGCAGCTTAGATTGGGGGACAGGGAATGAAAAACTGTTTTTT.

The chain combines TRBV12-3 or TRBV12-4 with TRBJ1-2; D possibly corresponds to TRBD1 (6 bases). V was cut by 2 bases and J by 0 bases, with 10 bases left in between. The CDR3 is 15 amino acids. The DNA of the CDR3 is TGTGCCAGCAGTTTACGACAGGTCTCTAACTATGGCTACACCTTC. The encoded protein is CASSLRQVSNYGYTF.

CDR3 residues: CASSLAVYYEQYF. The CDR3 region has the DNA TGTGCCAGCAGCTTAGCGGTCTACTACGAGCAGTACTTC. The chain uses TRBV7-9 and TRBJ2-7; no reliable D call. With 0 bases removed from V and 3 bases from J, the gap between germline ends came to 6 bases. This CDR3 contains 13 residues. In germline, CDR1 is SEHNR, CDR2 FQNEAQ (reference sequence).

CDR3 nucleotides: TGTGCCAGCAGCCCTGGGAATCCGCGGTCAGTCAAAAACATTCAGTACTTC. It is translated as CASSPGNPRSVKNIQYF. This chain links TRBV7-3 with TRBJ2-4; D is undetermined. Germline-derived CDR1 and CDR2 are SGHTA and FQGTGA. The CDR3 is 17 residues long. Trimming shortened V by 5 bases and J by 3 bases, and 20 bases separated the two germline ends. Variable domain in full (rest from reference TRBV7-3 and TRBJ2-4): GAGVSQTPSNKVTEKGKYVELRCDPISGHTALYWYRQSLGQGPEFLIYFQGTGAADDSGLPNDRFFAVRPEGSVSTLKIQRTERGDSAVYLCASSPGNPRSVKNIQYFGAGTRLSVL.

The chain uses TRBV7-2 and TRBJ1-1; D unclear. Germline CDR1 SGHTA, CDR2 FQGNSA. This CDR3 has 14 amino acids. Trimming shortened V by 7 bases and J by 0 bases, and 12 bases separated the two germline ends. In DNA form, the CDR3 reads TGTGCCAGCACTCTAGGAGACCTGAACACTGAAGCTTTCTTT. Its translation: CASTLGDLNTEAFF.

The chain recombines TRBV6-6 with TRBJ2-7; 8 bases agree with TRBD2. This CDR3 comprises 13 residues. J gave up 10 bases and V 4 bases, and 9 bases lay outside the gene matches. Germline CDR1 is MNHNY and CDR2 is SVGAGI (reference sequence). The CDR3 loop is CASSSGLGLTQYF. The CDR3 DNA reads as TGTGCCAGCAGTTCGGGACTAGGTTTAACCCAGTACTTC.

V and J are TRBV7-2 and TRBJ2-5; the match to TRBD1 covers 10 bases. The last part of the DNA fits TRBJ2-7 better; the J call may be wrong. Germline values: CDR1 SGHTA, CDR2 FQGNSA. The CDR3 length is 15 residues. CDR3 nucleotide sequence: TGTGCCAGCAGCTTAACCGGACAGGGGGACTACGAGCAGTACTTC. Its protein is CASSLTGQGDYEQYF.